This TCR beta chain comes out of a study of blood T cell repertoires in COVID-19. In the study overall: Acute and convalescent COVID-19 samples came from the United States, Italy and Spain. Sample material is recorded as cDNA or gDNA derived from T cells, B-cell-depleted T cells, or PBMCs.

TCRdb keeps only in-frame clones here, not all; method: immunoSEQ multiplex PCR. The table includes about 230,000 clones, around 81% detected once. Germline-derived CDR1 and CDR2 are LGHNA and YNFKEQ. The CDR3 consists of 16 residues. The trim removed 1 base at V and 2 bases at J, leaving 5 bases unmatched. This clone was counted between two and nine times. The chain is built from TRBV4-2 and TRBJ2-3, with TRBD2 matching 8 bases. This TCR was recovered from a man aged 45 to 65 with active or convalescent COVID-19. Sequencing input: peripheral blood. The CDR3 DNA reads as TGTGCCAGCAGCCAAGTAAGCGGGGGCGACACAGATACGCAGTATTTT. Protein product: CASSQVSGGDTDTQYF.